The rows below give T cell receptor beta chains drawn from one sample of a study of post-analysis software for immune sequencing data. One entry per CDR3 protein, called by TCRdb with MiXCR from the PCR reads. The sample shows almost 700,000 distinct CDR3 sequences, approximately 60% of them seen only once. The sample was blood. These receptors were collected from a girl between 2 and 10 years old with multiple sclerosis. The CDR3 runs from the conserved cysteine through the conserved F or W. Fields, in order: CDR3 length, clone size, J gene, V gene, D gene, CDR3 protein, CDR3 DNA. The D gene is left open where the match is weak. Some rows have no size entry. The others give once, few or many, or a class for an expanded clone.

15,-,TRBJ2-3,TRBV20-1,-,CSADHGGLSTDTQYF,TGCAGTGCTGACCATGGGGGGCTTAGCACAGATACGCAGTATTTT
13,once,TRBJ2-7,TRBV27,-,CASSLSPGLEQYF,TGTGCCAGCAGTTTATCGCCGGGGCTCGAGCAGTACTTC
17,few,TRBJ2-3,TRBV5-1,TRBD2,CASSPMTSGSSGDTQYF,TGCGCCAGCAGTCCTATGACTAGCGGGAGTTCAGGAGATACGCAGTATTTT
16,-,TRBJ2-3,TRBV15,-,CVTSRVRRVGTDTQYF,TGTGTCACCAGCAGAGTTCGCAGAGTGGGTACAGATACGCAGTATTTT
16,-,TRBJ1-2,TRBV5-1,TRBD1,CATQSGTGGAWNGYTF,TGCGCCACGCAGTCCGGGACAGGGGGCGCTTGGAATGGCTACACCTTC
17,-,TRBJ2-1,TRBV7-9,TRBD2,CASSLGSTSGSGDEQFF,TGTGCCAGCAGCTTAGGGTCGACTAGCGGGAGCGGGGATGAGCAGTTCTTC
14,-,TRBJ2-1,TRBV6-4,-,CASRPGTDNNEQFF,TGTGCCAGCAGACCCGGGACTGATAACAATGAGCAGTTCTTC
12,-,TRBJ2-1,TRBV6-5,-,CAARFNYNEQFF,TGTGCCGCCCGTTTCAACTACAATGAGCAGTTCTTC
12,few,TRBJ2-7,TRBV4-1,-,CASSRTGSEQYF,TGCGCCAGCAGCCGCACAGGGTCCGAGCAGTACTTC
16,once,TRBJ2-7,TRBV4-1,TRBD2,CASSQDVLAVFYEQYF,TGCGCCAGCAGCCAAGATGTCCTAGCGGTGTTTTACGAGCAGTACTTC
17,-,TRBJ2-3,TRBV7-2,TRBD1,CASSSTGTGGVTDTQYF,TGTGCCAGCAGCTCGACCGGGACAGGGGGCGTTACAGATACGCAGTATTTT
15,-,TRBJ2-3,TRBV5-1,-,CASSPPVGGEDTQYF,TGCGCCAGCAGCCCCCCGGTCGGGGGTGAAGATACGCAGTATTTT
11,-,TRBJ2-1,TRBV6-5,-,CASGPRVQQFF,TGTGCCAGCGGCCCTAGGGTCCAGCAGTTCTTC
13,-,TRBJ2-5,TRBV5-5,-,CASSSITTETQYF,TGTGCCAGCAGCTCGATCACTACGGAGACCCAGTACTTC
14,many,TRBJ2-6,TRBV5-1,-,CASSLRSGANVLTF,TGTGCCAGCAGCTTGCGCTCTGGGGCCAACGTCCTGACTTTC
15,-,TRBJ2-5,TRBV4-2,TRBD2,CASSQETSGQETQYF,TGTGCCAGCAGCCAAGAGACTAGCGGCCAAGAGACCCAGTACTTC
13,once,TRBJ1-1,TRBV12-3/TRBV12-4,-,CASSLRVSTEAFF,TGTGCCAGCAGTCTCAGGGTAAGCACTGAAGCTTTCTTT
13,few,TRBJ1-1,TRBV20-1,TRBD1,CSATQTGGIEAFF,TGCAGTGCTACGCAGACAGGGGGCATTGAAGCTTTCTTT
12,-,TRBJ1-2,TRBV12-3/TRBV12-4,TRBD1,CASRDRAGGYTF,TGTGCCAGCAGGGACAGGGCAGGGGGCTACACCTTC
13,few,TRBJ2-7,TRBV20-1,TRBD2,CSASGTSVGEQYF,TGCAGTGCTTCCGGGACTAGCGTGGGCGAGCAGTACTTC
14,-,TRBJ2-7,TRBV20-1,-,CSARDSRAASERYF,TGCAGTGCTAGAGATTCTAGGGCGGCTTCCGAGCGGTACTTC
11,few,TRBJ2-1,TRBV29-1,-,CSVVYYNEQFF,TGCAGCGTTGTATACTACAATGAGCAGTTCTTC
14,-,TRBJ1-1,TRBV6-2/TRBV6-3,-,CASRSVYLNTEAFF,TGTGCCAGCAGGTCCGTCTATTTGAACACTGAAGCTTTCTTT
13,few,TRBJ2-5,TRBV13,-,CASSSLPGETQYF,TGTGCCAGCAGCTCATTACCCGGAGAGACCCAGTACTTC
14,-,TRBJ2-3,TRBV29-1,-,CSVDGRSSTDTQYF,TGCAGCGTTGACGGCAGATCTAGCACAGATACGCAGTATTTT
14,-,TRBJ2-5,TRBV29-1,-,CSAPDNLYQETQYF,TGCAGCGCCCCGGACAACCTTTACCAAGAGACCCAGTACTTC
12,once,TRBJ1-2,TRBV2,TRBD1,CASVDRGDGYTF,TGTGCCAGTGTCGACAGGGGAGATGGCTACACCTTC
14,-,TRBJ2-1,TRBV15,-,CATSRVRPYNEQFF,TGTGCCACCAGCAGAGTTAGGCCCTACAATGAGCAGTTCTTC
14,-,TRBJ2-4,TRBV19,-,CASSIDSGKNIQYF,TGTGCCAGTAGTATAGATAGCGGAAAAAACATTCAGTACTTC
17,-,TRBJ1-1,TRBV9,TRBD1,CASSALTGAFGNTEAFF,TGTGCCAGCAGCGCCTTAACAGGGGCCTTTGGGAACACTGAAGCTTTCTTT
13,-,TRBJ2-1,TRBV5-6,-,CASSWGLINEQFF,TGTGCCAGCAGCTGGGGTCTTATCAATGAGCAGTTCTTC
13,few,TRBJ1-1,TRBV6-5,-,CATHTGGMGEAFF,TGTGCCACCCATACTGGGGGGATGGGTGAAGCTTTCTTT
16,-,TRBJ2-3,TRBV24-1,TRBD1,CATSDWGQGKRDTQYF,TGTGCCACCAGTGATTGGGGACAGGGTAAAAGGGATACGCAGTATTTT